Given below is one T cell receptor (beta chain) in context. In this sample, this clone turned up a few times. Its antigen is not yet known. No much larger clone is present one base from it, and per-base qualities are unavailable. This entry comes from a study of Ad26.COV2.S vaccination and SARS-CoV-2 variants (dated by TCRdb to 2020 to 2023). A note on the overall study: Donors in the vaccine arm were drawn from COV1001, a multicentre, randomized, double-blind, placebo-controlled phase I-IIa trial testing Ad26.COV2.S in healthy adults. Ad26.COV2.S was administered intramuscularly at a dose of 5x10^10 or 1x10^11 viral particles, either as one shot or as two shots given 56 days apart. Sequencing of the TCRbeta repertoire served to evaluate the specificity and breadth of SARS-CoV-2-reactive T cell receptors following Ad26.COV2.S vaccination. A total of around 32 samples were included in the TCR-sequenced set, comprising around 19 Ad26.COV2.S vaccine recipients, 5 placebo recipients and 8 SARS-CoV-2 convalescent individuals. Trial participants were randomized into five groups of five: low-dose or high-dose Ad26.COV2.S given once or twice, or placebo on both occasions. Investigators did not know the trial group allocation while performing experiments and assessing outcomes. General study outcomes and caveats: It was noted by the authors that total T cell responses may have been underestimated by the TCR breadth and depth analyses. Spike-specific TCR breadth was higher in Ad26.COV2.S recipients than in placebo recipients (P = 0.0014). Substantial breadth of spike-specific CD8+ and CD4+ T cell responses was reported after vaccination. Comparing responses between vaccine doses or regimens was not something the study was powered to do. Non-spike TCR breadth was comparable between vaccine and placebo recipients, consistent with the vaccine containing only spike.

V is trimmed back by 5 bases and J by 5 bases, and the junction contains 2 bases that no gene match accounts for. Counted from cysteine to phenylalanine, this CDR3 has 12 amino acids. Only the CDR3 part of the read is kept: 36 bases, read in frame from the first base. CDR1 and CDR2 are read off the germline V gene as KGHSH and LQKENI. The treatment or condition label, read with the paper, signifies: roughly 18 received Ad26.COV2.S at low or high dose, single or two shots; 5 received placebo; per-sample allocation not given. For vaccine and placebo recipients, repertoires were sequenced using samples collected on day 63 after the first injection. In Cohort 1b, some 25 adults aged 18-55 years were enrolled at a single site in Boston, USA, between 29 July and 7 August 2020. Ad26.COV2.S consisted of a replication-incompetent adenovirus type 26 vector by which a prefusion-stabilized SARS-CoV-2 spike protein from the original Wuhan strain was expressed.

TCRbeta CDR3 regions were sequenced with the immunoSEQ Assay. After extraction, genomic DNA underwent amplification by bias-controlled multiplex PCR, followed by high-throughput sequencing. As for the authors' bioinformatics: To quantify the absolute abundance of every unique TCRbeta CDR3 region, sequences were collapsed and filtered. Usable DNA was measured by amplifying reference genes present in all nucleated cells, and TCRbeta template counts were normalized to that usable DNA to estimate T cell fraction. Repertoire TCRs were annotated as SARS-CoV-2-specific when V gene, CDR3 amino acid sequence and J gene were exactly matched to a known reactive TCR set. The reference SARS-CoV-2 TCR set came from MIRA and was filtered for enrichment in COVID-19-positive ImmuneCODE repertoires, removing public or cross-reactive TCRs. Using the MIRA antigens, annotated TCRs were further analysed by specific ORF or by position within an ORF. Breadth was defined as the number of annotated unique rearrangements divided by the total number of unique productive rearrangements, and depth was defined as the summed frequency of the annotated unique rearrangements. Two-sided Wilcoxon rank-sum tests were used to compare TCR breadth between groups. TCRdb holds this immuneACCESS table with in-frame rearrangements only. Some clones are missing; in checked studies, unresolved V genes explain under half, and the rest has no known cause. The V and J calls and clone size were taken over from that table, and D and trimming were inferred from the DNA. The sample records about 350,000 clones, 88% of which are singletons. Around 5.8% of the sample is taken by the ten largest.

This clonotype was sampled from a person between 18 and 65 years old who received the Ad26.COV2.S COVID-19 vaccine or a placebo. Sample: peripheral blood, taken in a trial of Ad26.COV2.S vaccine versus placebo. This sequence uses TRBV18 and TRBJ2-5; 7 central nucleotides agree with TRBD1. The DNA reads TGTGCCAGCTCAACGGACAGGGAGACCCAGTACTTC. Its translation is CASSTDRETQYF.